This T cell receptor (beta chain) emerged from a study of T cell responses to AZD1222 COVID-19 vaccine. Sequencing used immunoSEQ multiplex PCR; TCRdb keeps in-frame clones, though not all of them. This sample carries approximately 82,000 clones, more than 90% of them seen once, and the ten largest clones take around 4.9%. Overall study findings and caveats: Reports indicate that nearly half of spike-specific TCRs are directed at unmutated variant regions. Following two doses of AZD1222, Spike-specific TCR breadth and depth rose. Clonal diversity may have been underestimated, and the donors were mostly white British, with more females than males. Sampling that yielded the repertoires occurred only after the peak T cell response.

Looked up from germline, CDR1 is SGHNT and CDR2 is YENEEA. The CDR3 has 14 amino acids. Trimming stripped 3 bases from V and 0 bases from J, with 6 bases between. Notes on this clone: Its specificity is not known.

This sequence originates from an adult in good health. The chain is built from TRBV11-3 and TRBJ1-3, with D unclear. Sequenced here: peripheral blood, sampled on day 0 of AZD1222 vaccination. The CDR3 here is CASSFLTSGNTIYF. The CDR3 DNA sequence: TGTGCCAGCAGCTTCTTGACCTCTGGAAACACCATATATTTT.